This T cell receptor (beta chain) was sequenced during a study of cytomegalovirus exposure and HLA in healthy donors. General study results and limits: Overall, under 200 TCR beta chains were annotated as cytomegalovirus-associated. First-cohort TCR clusters tended to co-occur in the roughly 120 validation repertoires, a later analysis found.

This table comes from immunoSEQ multiplex PCR, and its TCRdb copy is limited to in-frame clones, with some not included. The sample records about 110,000 clones, about 85% being singletons. CDR1 and CDR2 (germline): MDHEN, SYDVKM. The CDR3 has 18 residues. V shed 6 bases, J shed 6 bases, and the junction held 20 bases outside the gene matches. Regarding this clone: Its antigen is still unknown.

This receptor was identified in a woman between 18 and 30 years old in good health and CMV-seronegative. Sequencing input: PBMCs. This sequence joins TRBV28 and TRBJ2-1; 7 bases are shared with TRBD1. The CDR3 loop is CASSFTGQENNWVNEQFF. The CDR3 nucleotides read TGTGCCAGCAGCTTCACTGGACAGGAGAACAATTGGGTCAATGAGCAGTTCTTC.